This record covers a single T cell receptor beta chain. Antigen unknown. With a J-beta primer mix and a sample-barcoded 5' primer, a second PCR ran 7 to 11 cycles. With 12 random nucleotides, a template-switch adaptor tagged each individual cDNA molecule. TCRdb ran MiXCR on the 5' RACE reads and lists one entry per CDR3 protein. The profile shows 800,000 to 900,000 distinct CDR3 sequences, roughly 60% of them singletons. Per sample, at least 6 micrograms of total RNA were extracted. The data were taken from a study of blood T cells in healthy people across ages. For the study at large: Template switching caught about one barcoded beta molecule for each two T cells. Study results and limitations: Older individuals had lower TCR beta diversity per million T cells (the decline was roughly linear).

CDR1 is MNHEY, CDR2 SVGAGI, per germline. V gave up 3 bases and J gave up 5 bases, with 23 bases separating them. The CDR3 loop spans 17 amino acids. Specimen: blood. The sequence derives from a man younger than 45 in good health. The genes are TRBV6-5 and TRBJ2-7; a weak D match, TRBD1 (6 bases). In DNA, the CDR3 is TGTGCCAGCAGTTATACCGCGTTGAGGGGGTTTTTAAACGAGCAGTACTTC. It encodes CASSYTALRGFLNEQYF.